The next 5 T cell receptor beta chains were all read from a single sample in a study of blood T cell repertoires in COVID-19. The assay was immunoSEQ multiplex PCR, and TCRdb's table has in-frame clones only and misses some. The data show roughly 310,000 clones, 90% seen once. The material sequenced was PBMCs or T cells enriched from blood (not recorded which). All receptors come from a man aged 55-75 years who had recovered from COVID-19.

The chain couples TRBV2 to TRBJ2-7; 10 nucleotides agree with TRBD2. CDR3 length: 15 amino acids. The V and J ends lost 4 bases and 2 bases, in that order; junction bases with no gene match: 5. CDR1 and CDR2 (germline): SNHLY, FYNNEI. CDR3 in DNA: TGTGCCAGCAGTGGGACCGGGACTAGCGCCTACGAGCAGTACTTC. Protein: CASSGTGTSAYEQYF.

This chain links TRBV5-1 with TRBJ2-7; possibly TRBD2 for D (5 bases). Germline CDR1 and CDR2: SGHRS and YFSETQ. CDR3 length equals 14 residues. The V end lost 0 bases, the J end lost 3 bases, and 10 bases lay between the germline ends. CDR3 sequence reads: CASSLAGESYEQYF. The CDR3 nucleotides read TGCGCCAGCAGCTTGGCCGGGGAAAGCTACGAGCAGTACTTC.

This rearrangement joins TRBV2 to TRBJ2-7; 10 bases fit TRBD1. This CDR3 contains 14 residues. The V and J ends lost 7 bases and 0 bases, in that order; junction bases with no gene match: 3. Germline V CDR1 and CDR2: SNHLY, FYNNEI. The CDR3 loop reads CASMRTGGSYEQYF. The CDR3 DNA follows: TGTGCCAGCATGAGGACAGGGGGCTCCTACGAGCAGTACTTC.

The chain couples TRBV11-2 to TRBJ2-3; D possibly corresponds to TRBD1 (6 bases). Germline V lookup: CDR1 SGHAT, CDR2 FQNNGV. The CDR3 consists of 15 residues. V lost 1 base and J lost 3, with 11 bases in between. CDR3 residues: CASSLGGQGTDTQYF. For the CDR3, the DNA is TGTGCCAGCAGCTTAGGGGGGCAGGGGACAGATACGCAGTATTTT.

The J gene is TRBJ1-5, the V gene TRBV19, with D possibly matching TRBD1 (5 bases). In germline, CDR1 is LNHDA, CDR2 SQIVND (reference sequence). V lost 4 bases and J 2 bases, leaving 15 bases between the germline ends. The CDR3 extends over 16 amino acids. This CDR3 is CASSRGGFMGNQPQHF. The CDR3 DNA follows: TGTGCCAGTAGTAGGGGGGGGTTTATGGGCAATCAGCCCCAGCATTTT.